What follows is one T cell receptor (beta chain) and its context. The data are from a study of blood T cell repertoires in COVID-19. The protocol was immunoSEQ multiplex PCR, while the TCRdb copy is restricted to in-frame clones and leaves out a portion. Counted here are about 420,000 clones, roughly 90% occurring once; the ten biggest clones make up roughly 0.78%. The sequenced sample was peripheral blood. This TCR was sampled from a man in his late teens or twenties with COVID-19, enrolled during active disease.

The DNA for the CDR3 is TGCGCCAGCAGCTCTGGCGGCCTAGCGGGAGGGTCCACAGATACGCAGTATTTT. Translation gives CASSSGGLAGGSTDTQYF. This sequence joins TRBV5-1 and TRBJ2-3; TRBD2 matches at 12 bases. This CDR3 comprises 18 residues. Germline V gene lookup returns CDR1 SGHRS and CDR2 YFSETQ. J was trimmed by 2 bases and V by 3 bases; bases with no gene match: 10. Full variable domain (missing parts from reference TRBV5-1 and TRBJ2-3): KAGVTQTPRYLIKTRGQQVTLSCSPISGHRSVSWYQQTPGQGLQFLFEYFSETQRNKGNFPGRFSGRQFSNSRSEMNVSTLELGDSALYLCASSSGGLAGGSTDTQYFGPGTRLTVL.